This T cell receptor (beta chain) originates from a study of T cell responses to AZD1222 COVID-19 vaccine. Broader study findings: Baseline seropositivity occurred in only six AZD1222 recipients. Donors were mostly white British, more females; clonal diversity possibly underestimated. Rises in breadth and depth of Spike-specific TCRs came after two AZD1222 doses.

Only in-frame clones appear in the TCRdb table, and some are missing; sequencing was by immunoSEQ multiplex PCR. The repertoire holds about 100,000 clones, with around nine tenths as singletons. Regarding this clone: Its antigen remains unknown.

The CDR3 runs 13 residues. V gave up 0 bases and J gave up 6 bases, with 5 bases separating them. CDR1 is KGHDR and CDR2 is SFDVKD in the germline V gene. The input for sequencing was peripheral blood, taken on day 0 of AZD1222 vaccination. The origin of this receptor is an adult in good health. V and J are TRBV24-1 and TRBJ2-1, with D unclear. DNA for the CDR3: TGTGCCACCAGTGATTTGAACAGCAATGAGCAGTTCTTC. Translated, it gives CATSDLNSNEQFF.